These T cell receptor beta chains were read from a single sample in a study of blood T cell repertoires in COVID-19. Profiling relied on immunoSEQ multiplex PCR, and the TCRdb table lists in-frame clones only, not all of them. Among hundreds of thousands of clones listed, about 82% were seen once. Material for sequencing was peripheral blood. The receptors come from a woman between 50 and 59 years old with active or convalescent COVID-19. Each CDR3 is given with its conserved first and last residue. Fields, in order: D gene, J gene, clone size, V gene, CDR3 protein, CDR3 DNA. D genes are given only for firm matches. Rows give clone size only sometimes, using once, few, many, or a class for an expanded clone.

. TRBJ1-5 many TRBV25-1 CATQTGPQHF TGTGCCACCCAGACAGGGCCCCAGCATTTT
. TRBJ1-4 . TRBV10-3 CAIRGGTLEKLFF TGTGCCATCAGGGGCGGGACCTTAGAAAAACTGTTTTTT
. TRBJ2-2 . TRBV1 CTSSQLGSGTNTGELFF TGCACCAGCAGCCAGTTGGGCAGCGGGACTAACACCGGGGAGCTGTTTTTT
. TRBJ2-5 . TRBV15 CATSRGRRAQETQYF TGTGCCACCAGCAGAGGCCGGCGGGCCCAAGAGACCCAGTACTTC
. TRBJ1-2 few TRBV28 CASRPRGTNYGYTF TGTGCCAGCAGACCCCGGGGTACAAACTATGGCTACACCTTC
TRBD1 TRBJ2-7 . TRBV7-8 CASSLAPGQDYEQYF TGTGCCAGCAGCTTAGCACCGGGACAGGACTACGAGCAGTACTTC
TRBD1 TRBJ1-1 . TRBV4-1 CASSPPPWDRGVDTEAFF TGCGCCAGCAGCCCCCCGCCGTGGGACAGGGGGGTTGACACTGAAGCTTTCTTT
TRBD2 TRBJ2-5 . TRBV6-5 CASSLAGVRYETQYF TGTGCCAGCAGTCTAGCGGGAGTACGGTACGAGACCCAGTACTTC
. TRBJ2-7 . TRBV9 CASSVGDWAYEQYF TGTGCCAGCAGCGTAGGGGACTGGGCGTACGAGCAGTACTTC
. TRBJ2-6 . TRBV6-5 CASSYVSGANVLTF TGTGCCAGCAGTTACGTATCTGGGGCCAACGTCCTGACTTTC
TRBD2 TRBJ2-1 . TRBV7-3 CASSLRLAEHNEQFF TGTGCCAGCAGCTTACGACTAGCGGAACACAATGAGCAGTTCTTC
. TRBJ2-2 . TRBV28 CASMGRAGELFF TGTGCCAGCATGGGCAGGGCCGGGGAGCTGTTTTTT
. TRBJ2-7 . TRBV20-1 CSASDPNYEQYF TGCAGTGCTAGTGATCCTAACTACGAGCAGTACTTC
. TRBJ1-3 . TRBV7-9 CAIHRASSGNTIYF TGTGCCATCCACAGGGCAAGCTCTGGAAACACCATATATTTT
. TRBJ2-1 once TRBV6-5 CASSYSSSSYNEQFF TGTGCCAGCAGTTATTCTTCGAGCTCCTACAATGAGCAGTTCTTC
TRBD1 TRBJ2-3 . TRBV5-4 CASSRTGTADTQYF TGTGCCAGCTCAAGGACAGGGACGGCAGATACGCAGTATTTT
. TRBJ1-4 . TRBV19 CASIPRDPGGKLFF TGTGCCAGCATCCCACGGGACCCGGGGGGAAAACTGTTTTTT
TRBD1 TRBJ1-3 . TRBV11-2 CASSLIPRDRGGGNTIYF TGTGCCAGCAGCCTGATTCCTCGTGACAGGGGAGGCGGAAACACCATATATTTT
. TRBJ1-2 . TRBV19 CASVRTETYGYTF TGTGCCAGCGTTCGGACAGAAACCTATGGCTACACCTTC
TRBD1 TRBJ2-7 . TRBV11-2 CASSSLGQAILYEQYF TGTGCCAGCAGCTCCCTCGGACAGGCGATACTGTACGAGCAGTACTTC
. TRBJ2-1 . TRBV19 CASSILLVSYNEQFF TGTGCCAGTAGTATCCTACTAGTCTCCTACAATGAGCAGTTCTTC
TRBD1 TRBJ1-2 . TRBV29-1 CSVAEGARNYGYTF TGCAGCGTTGCCGAGGGGGCTCGGAACTATGGCTACACCTTC
. TRBJ1-1 . TRBV7-8 CASRLREGTEAFF TGTGCCAGCAGATTACGGGAGGGGACTGAAGCTTTCTTT
. TRBJ2-2 . TRBV5-1 CASSPGTQNTGELFF TGCGCCAGCAGTCCCGGGACTCAGAACACCGGGGAGCTGTTTTTT
TRBD2 TRBJ2-7 . TRBV5-6 CASSPGGAESYEQYF TGTGCCAGCAGCCCGGGGGGAGCGGAGAGCTACGAGCAGTACTTC
TRBD2 TRBJ2-3 . TRBV5-4 CASSRTLAGGAGDTQYF TGTGCCAGCAGCCGCACACTAGCGGGAGGTGCGGGCGATACGCAGTATTTT
. TRBJ2-1 . TRBV18 CASSPGPGSYNEQFF TGTGCCAGCTCACCGGGGCCAGGCTCCTACAATGAGCAGTTCTTC
. TRBJ1-4 . TRBV18 CASSLDRIATNEKLFF TGTGCCAGCTCTCTGGACAGAATAGCAACTAATGAAAAACTGTTTTTT
TRBD2 TRBJ2-2 . TRBV27 CASSGLAGITGELFF TGTGCCAGCAGTGGACTAGCGGGAATCACCGGGGAGCTGTTTTTT
TRBD1 TRBJ1-2 . TRBV29-1 CSVLLGQANYGYTF TGCAGCGTACTCCTAGGACAGGCTAACTATGGCTACACCTTC
TRBD1 TRBJ2-5 . TRBV27 CASSLAPQGAGETQYF TGTGCCAGCAGTTTAGCCCCACAGGGGGCCGGTGAGACCCAGTACTTC
TRBD2 TRBJ2-5 . TRBV4-1 CASSQGGTQLGTQYF TGCGCCAGCAGCCAGGGGGGGACGCAGCTCGGGACCCAGTACTTC
TRBD1 TRBJ1-1 once TRBV12-3/TRBV12-4 CASSRTGGTEAFF TGTGCCAGCAGTCGGACAGGAGGCACTGAAGCTTTCTTT
TRBD1 TRBJ1-5 . TRBV5-1 CASSRTGLNQPQHF TGCGCCAGCAGCCGGACAGGGCTAAATCAGCCCCAGCATTTT
. TRBJ2-1 . TRBV25-1 CASSVHGGPREGEQFF TGTGCCAGCAGTGTCCATGGCGGACCCCGGGAAGGTGAGCAGTTCTTC
. TRBJ1-1 . TRBV11-2 CASSLTATLNTEAFF TGTGCCAGCAGCTTGACAGCAACCTTGAACACTGAAGCTTTCTTT
TRBD1 TRBJ2-7 . TRBV27 CASSRSGTGYEQYF TGTGCCAGCAGTCGATCCGGGACAGGCTACGAGCAGTACTTC
. TRBJ2-1 . TRBV3-1/TRBV3-2 CASSPDWSSYNEQFF TGTGCCAGCAGTCCGGACTGGAGCTCCTACAATGAGCAGTTCTTC
. TRBJ1-4 . TRBV5-1 CASSLGITATNEKLFF TGCGCCAGCAGCTTGGGAATCACAGCAACTAATGAAAAACTGTTTTTT
TRBD2 TRBJ2-1 . TRBV27 CASSFLSVGTSSSYNEQFF TGTGCCAGCAGTTTCTTATCGGTGGGGACTAGCAGCTCCTACAATGAGCAGTTCTTC
TRBD1 TRBJ1-5 . TRBV9 CASSVGAGGSQPQHF TGTGCCAGCAGCGTAGGGGCAGGGGGCAGTCAGCCCCAGCATTTT
. TRBJ1-2 once TRBV14 CASRASGYGYTF TGTGCCAGCAGGGCCTCGGGGTATGGCTACACCTTC
TRBD2 TRBJ2-1 . TRBV30 CAWTKTSGAYNEQFF TGTGCCTGGACGAAAACTAGCGGAGCCTACAATGAGCAGTTCTTC
TRBD1 TRBJ1-5 . TRBV29-1 CSVAQGSDQPQHF TGCAGCGTTGCACAGGGGAGCGATCAGCCCCAGCATTTT
TRBD2 TRBJ2-7 . TRBV15 CATSRGTSGTYEQYF TGTGCCACCAGCAGAGGAACTAGCGGGACGTACGAGCAGTACTTC
TRBD2 TRBJ2-1 . TRBV10-3 CAISDMGGTAASEQFF TGTGCCATCAGTGATATGGGGGGGACTGCAGCGAGTGAGCAGTTCTTC
. TRBJ1-2 . TRBV27 CASSLMGLGPRGNGYTF TGTGCCAGCAGTTTAATGGGACTGGGACCTCGAGGGAATGGCTACACCTTC
. TRBJ2-1 . TRBV7-9 CASSLVAGLLDEQFF TGTGCCAGCAGCTTAGTGGCGGGCCTTTTGGATGAGCAGTTCTTC
. TRBJ1-1 . TRBV6-1 CASSEGWAGGAFF TGTGCCAGCAGTGAAGGATGGGCCGGGGGTGCTTTCTTT
. TRBJ1-1 . TRBV6-1 CASSEIGSFSNTEAFF TGTGCCAGCAGTGAAATAGGGAGTTTTTCGAACACTGAAGCTTTCTTT
. TRBJ1-2 . TRBV15 CATSRDGNYGYTF TGTGCCACCAGCAGAGACGGGAACTATGGCTACACCTTC
. TRBJ1-1 . TRBV19 CASSIGGNLNTEAFF TGTGCCAGTAGTATAGGAGGAAACCTCAACACTGAAGCTTTCTTT
TRBD1 TRBJ1-1 . TRBV4-1 CASSRRTGENTEAFF TGCGCCAGCAGCCGCCGGACAGGGGAGAACACTGAAGCTTTCTTT
TRBD2 TRBJ2-1 few TRBV4-1 CASSQPPGLAGGNEQFF TGCGCCAGCAGCCAACCACCGGGACTAGCGGGAGGGAATGAGCAGTTCTTC